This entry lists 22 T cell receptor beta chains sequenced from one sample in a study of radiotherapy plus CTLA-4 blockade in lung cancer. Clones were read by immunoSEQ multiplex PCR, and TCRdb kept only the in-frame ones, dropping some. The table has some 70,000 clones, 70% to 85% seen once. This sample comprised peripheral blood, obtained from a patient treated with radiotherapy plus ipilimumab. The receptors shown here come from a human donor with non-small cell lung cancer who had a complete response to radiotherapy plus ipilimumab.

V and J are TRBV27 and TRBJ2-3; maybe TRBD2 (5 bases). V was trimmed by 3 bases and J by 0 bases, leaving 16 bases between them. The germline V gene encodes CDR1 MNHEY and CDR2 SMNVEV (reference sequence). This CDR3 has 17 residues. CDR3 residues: CASSLLASYDSTDTQYF. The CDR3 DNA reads TGTGCCAGCAGTTTGTTGGCTAGCTATGATAGCACAGATACGCAGTATTTT.

The CDR3 bases are TGCAGCGTTCGGGACAGGGGGCAATACACCATATATTTT. As protein: CSVRDRGQYTIYF. V is TRBV29-1 and J is TRBJ1-3; TRBD1 aligns across 12 bases. Germline-derived CDR1 and CDR2 are SQVTM and ANQGSEA. This CDR3 is built from 13 residues. Trimming at V came to 5 bases and at J to 8 bases, leaving 4 bases not matched to a gene.

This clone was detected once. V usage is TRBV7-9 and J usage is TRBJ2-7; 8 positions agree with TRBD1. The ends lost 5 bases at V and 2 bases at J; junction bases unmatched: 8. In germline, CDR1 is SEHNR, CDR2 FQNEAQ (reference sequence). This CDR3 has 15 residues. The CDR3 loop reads CASSILGQGAYEQYF. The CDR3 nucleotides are TGTGCCAGCAGCATACTCGGACAGGGCGCCTACGAGCAGTACTTC.

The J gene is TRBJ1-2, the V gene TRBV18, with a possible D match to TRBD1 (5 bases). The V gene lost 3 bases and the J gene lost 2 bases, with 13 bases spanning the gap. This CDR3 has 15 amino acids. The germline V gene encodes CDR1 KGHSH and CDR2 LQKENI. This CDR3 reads CASSPTGTENYGYTF. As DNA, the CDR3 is TGTGCCAGCTCACCGACGGGGACCGAGAACTATGGCTACACCTTC.

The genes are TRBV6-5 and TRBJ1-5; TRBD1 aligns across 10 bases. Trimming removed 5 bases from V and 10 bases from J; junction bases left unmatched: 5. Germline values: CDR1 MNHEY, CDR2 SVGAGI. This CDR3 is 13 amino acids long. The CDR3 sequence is CASSEDRGQPQHF. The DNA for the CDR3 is TGTGCCAGCAGTGAAGACAGGGGGCAACCCCAGCATTTT.

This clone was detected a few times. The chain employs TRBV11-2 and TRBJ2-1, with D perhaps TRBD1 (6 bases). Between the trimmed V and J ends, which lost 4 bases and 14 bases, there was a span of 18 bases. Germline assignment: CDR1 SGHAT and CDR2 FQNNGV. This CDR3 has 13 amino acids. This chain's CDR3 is CASSSPLRAGEFF. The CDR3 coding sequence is TGTGCCAGCAGCTCCCCTTTGAGGGCAGGGGAGTTCTTC.

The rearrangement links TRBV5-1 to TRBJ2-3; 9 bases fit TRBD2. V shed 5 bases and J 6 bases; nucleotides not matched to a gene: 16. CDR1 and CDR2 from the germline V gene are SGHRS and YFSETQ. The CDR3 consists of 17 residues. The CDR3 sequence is CASRPLLAGDARDTQYF. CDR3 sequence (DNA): TGCGCCAGCAGACCTTTATTAGCGGGAGACGCCCGTGATACGCAGTATTTT.

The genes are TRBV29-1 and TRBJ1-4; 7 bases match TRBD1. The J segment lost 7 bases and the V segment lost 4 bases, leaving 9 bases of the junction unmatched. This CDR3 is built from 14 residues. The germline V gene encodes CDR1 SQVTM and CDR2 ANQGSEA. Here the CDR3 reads CSVVGTGVGEKLFF. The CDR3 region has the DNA TGCAGCGTTGTGGGTACAGGGGTCGGTGAAAAACTGTTTTTT.

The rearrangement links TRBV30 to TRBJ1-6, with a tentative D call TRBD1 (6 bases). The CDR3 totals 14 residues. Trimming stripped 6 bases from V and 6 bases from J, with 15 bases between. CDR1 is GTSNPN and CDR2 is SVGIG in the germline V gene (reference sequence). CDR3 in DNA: TGTGCCTGCCACAGGGCCTTGGGTAATTCACCCCTCCACTTT. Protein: CACHRALGNSPLHF.

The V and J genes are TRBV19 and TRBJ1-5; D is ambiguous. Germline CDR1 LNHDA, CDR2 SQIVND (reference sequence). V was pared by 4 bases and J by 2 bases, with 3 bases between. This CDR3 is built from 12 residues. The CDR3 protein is CASSSGNQPQHF. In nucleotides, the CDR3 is TGTGCCAGTAGTAGCGGCAATCAGCCCCAGCATTTT. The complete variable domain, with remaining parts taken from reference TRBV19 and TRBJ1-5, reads DGGITQSPKYLFRKEGQNVTLSCEQNLNHDAMYWYRQDPGQGLRLIYYSQIVNDFQKGDIAEGYSVSREKKESFPLTVTSAQKNPTAFYLCASSSGNQPQHFGDGTRLSIL.

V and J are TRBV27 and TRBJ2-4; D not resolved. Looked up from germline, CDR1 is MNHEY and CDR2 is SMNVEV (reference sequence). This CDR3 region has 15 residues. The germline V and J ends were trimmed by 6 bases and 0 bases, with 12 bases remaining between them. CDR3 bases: TGTGCCAGCAGCCTCGACACCTTAGCCAAAAACATTCAGTACTTC. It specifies CASSLDTLAKNIQYF.

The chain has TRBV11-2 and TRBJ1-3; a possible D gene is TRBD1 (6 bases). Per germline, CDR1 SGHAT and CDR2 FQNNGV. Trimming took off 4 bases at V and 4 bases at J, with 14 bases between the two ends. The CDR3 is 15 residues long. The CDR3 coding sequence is TGTGCCAGCAGCTCGATAGGGGGGCTCGGAAACACCATATATTTT. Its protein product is CASSSIGGLGNTIYF.

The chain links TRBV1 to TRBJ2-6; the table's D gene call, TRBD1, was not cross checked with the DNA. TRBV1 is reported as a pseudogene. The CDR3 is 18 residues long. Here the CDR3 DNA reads TGCACCAGCAGTTTTCACCGTTTTGCACAAAGTCGGGCCAACGTCCTGACTTTC. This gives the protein CTSSFHRFAQSRANVLTF.

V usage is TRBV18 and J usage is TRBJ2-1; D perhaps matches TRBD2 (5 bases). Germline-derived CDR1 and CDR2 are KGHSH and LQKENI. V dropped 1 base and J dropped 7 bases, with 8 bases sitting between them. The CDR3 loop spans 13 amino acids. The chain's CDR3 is CASSPLTGNEQFF. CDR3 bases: TGTGCCAGCTCACCACTTACGGGGAATGAGCAGTTCTTC.

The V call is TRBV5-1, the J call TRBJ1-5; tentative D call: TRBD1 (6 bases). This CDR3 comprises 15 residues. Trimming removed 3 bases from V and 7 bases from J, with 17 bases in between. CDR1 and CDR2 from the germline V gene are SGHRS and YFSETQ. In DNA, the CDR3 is TGCGCCAGCAGCTCGGAAGGACAGCCCGGGCAGCCCCAGCATTTT. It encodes CASSSEGQPGQPQHF.

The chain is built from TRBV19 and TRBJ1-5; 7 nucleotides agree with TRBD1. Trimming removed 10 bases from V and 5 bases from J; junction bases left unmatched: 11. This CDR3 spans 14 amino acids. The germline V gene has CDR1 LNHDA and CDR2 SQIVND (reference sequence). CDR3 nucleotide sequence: TGTGCCACTAGGACAGGCGGCAGGGATCAGCCCCAGCATTTT. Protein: CATRTGGRDQPQHF.

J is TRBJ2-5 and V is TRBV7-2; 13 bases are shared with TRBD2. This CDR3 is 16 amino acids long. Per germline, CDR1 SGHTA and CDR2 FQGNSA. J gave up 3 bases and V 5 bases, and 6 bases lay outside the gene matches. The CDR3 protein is CASSQGLAGTEETQYF. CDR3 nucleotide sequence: TGTGCCAGCAGCCAGGGACTAGCGGGGACCGAAGAGACCCAGTACTTC.

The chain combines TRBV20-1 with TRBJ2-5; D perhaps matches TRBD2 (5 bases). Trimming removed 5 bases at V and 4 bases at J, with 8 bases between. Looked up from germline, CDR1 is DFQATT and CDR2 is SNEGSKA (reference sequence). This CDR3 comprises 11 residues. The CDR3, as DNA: TGCAGTGCTCCAAGCGGAGAGACCCAGTACTTC. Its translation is CSAPSGETQYF.

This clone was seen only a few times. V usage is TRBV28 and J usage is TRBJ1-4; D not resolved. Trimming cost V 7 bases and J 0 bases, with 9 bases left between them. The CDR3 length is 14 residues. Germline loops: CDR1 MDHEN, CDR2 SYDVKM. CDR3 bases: TGTGCCAGCAAAGCCGGGACAACTAATGAAAAACTGTTTTTT. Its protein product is CASKAGTTNEKLFF.

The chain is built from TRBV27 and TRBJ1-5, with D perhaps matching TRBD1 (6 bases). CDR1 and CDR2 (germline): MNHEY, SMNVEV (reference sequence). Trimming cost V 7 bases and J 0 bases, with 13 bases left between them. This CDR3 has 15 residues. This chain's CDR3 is CASKQGSYSNQPQHF. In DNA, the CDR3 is TGTGCCAGCAAACAGGGAAGCTATAGCAATCAGCCCCAGCATTTT.

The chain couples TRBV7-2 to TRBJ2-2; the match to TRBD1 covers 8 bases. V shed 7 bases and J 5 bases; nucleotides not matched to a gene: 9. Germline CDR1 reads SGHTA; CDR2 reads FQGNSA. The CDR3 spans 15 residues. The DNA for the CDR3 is TGTGCCAGCAACACATACCAGGGGGCGACCGGGGAGCTGTTTTTT. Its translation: CASNTYQGATGELFF.

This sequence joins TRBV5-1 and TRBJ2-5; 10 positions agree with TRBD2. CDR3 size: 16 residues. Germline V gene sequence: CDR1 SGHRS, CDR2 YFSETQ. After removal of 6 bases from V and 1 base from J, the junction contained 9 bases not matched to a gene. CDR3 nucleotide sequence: TGCGCCAGCATTCAAGTAGCGGGAGGCCCCCAAGAGACCCAGTACTTC. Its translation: CASIQVAGGPQETQYF.